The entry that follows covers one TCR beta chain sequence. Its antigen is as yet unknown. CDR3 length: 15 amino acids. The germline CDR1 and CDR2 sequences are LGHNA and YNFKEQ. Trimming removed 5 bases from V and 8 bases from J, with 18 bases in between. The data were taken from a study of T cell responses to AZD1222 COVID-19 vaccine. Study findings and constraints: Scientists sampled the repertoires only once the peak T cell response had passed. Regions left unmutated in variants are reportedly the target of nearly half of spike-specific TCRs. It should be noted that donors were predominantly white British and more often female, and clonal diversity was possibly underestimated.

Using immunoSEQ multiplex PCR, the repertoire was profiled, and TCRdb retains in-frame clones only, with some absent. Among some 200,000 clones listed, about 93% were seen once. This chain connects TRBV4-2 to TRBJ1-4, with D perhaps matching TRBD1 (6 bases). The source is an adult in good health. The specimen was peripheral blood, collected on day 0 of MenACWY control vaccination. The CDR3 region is CASSSTQGLVEKLFF. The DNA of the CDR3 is TGTGCCAGCAGCTCTACACAGGGCCTGGTGGAAAAACTGTTTTTT.